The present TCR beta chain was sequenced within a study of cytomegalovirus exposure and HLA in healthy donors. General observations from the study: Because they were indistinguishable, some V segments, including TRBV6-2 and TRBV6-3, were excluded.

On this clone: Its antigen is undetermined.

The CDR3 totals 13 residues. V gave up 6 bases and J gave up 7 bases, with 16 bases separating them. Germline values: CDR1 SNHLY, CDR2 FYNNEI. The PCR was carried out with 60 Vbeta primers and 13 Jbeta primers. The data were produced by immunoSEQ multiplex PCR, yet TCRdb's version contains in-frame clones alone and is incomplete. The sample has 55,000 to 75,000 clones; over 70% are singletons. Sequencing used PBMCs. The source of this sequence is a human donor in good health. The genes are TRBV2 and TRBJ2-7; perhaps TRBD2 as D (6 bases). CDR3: CASRGDLSGEQYF. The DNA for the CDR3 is TGTGCCAGCAGGGGGGACTTGTCTGGGGAGCAGTACTTC.